This T cell receptor beta chain comes out of a study of T cell repertoires in cytomegalovirus infection. MiXCR was run by TCRdb on the reads, yielding one entry per CDR3 protein. Counted here are approximately 150,000 distinct CDR3 sequences, over 15% occurring once; the ten biggest clones make up roughly a sixth. The CDR3 sequence is 13 residues long. Germline CDR1 is MNHEY and CDR2 is SMNVEV (reference sequence). Trimming at V came to 7 bases and at J to 3 bases, leaving 5 bases not matched to a gene. This clonotype has just a few counts. The sequencing sample was made of CD8+ T cells from PBMCs. The origin of this receptor is a human donor in good health (CMV status not recorded). Some clones in this sample may be carry-over from other donors' samples. The chain is built from TRBV27 and TRBJ1-2, with 7 bases fitting TRBD1. The CDR3 DNA sequence: TGTGCCAGCAAGGGGGCTTTCGACTATGGCTACACCTTC. It is translated as CASKGAFDYGYTF.